Listed below are T cell receptor beta chains from one sample, sequenced in a study of cytomegalovirus exposure and HLA in healthy donors. The protocol was immunoSEQ multiplex PCR, while the TCRdb copy is restricted to in-frame clones and leaves out a portion. Among 40,000 to 50,000 clones listed, under 75% were seen once. Sample: PBMCs. These receptor sequences come from a man aged 25 to 40 in good health and CMV-seronegative. The CDR3 runs from the conserved cysteine through the conserved F or W. Each record gives: J gene, V gene, CDR3 protein.

>TRBJ2-5|TRBV6-4
CATARRVQETQYF
>TRBJ2-2|TRBV6-5
CASRKQAGDTGELFF
>TRBJ1-1|TRBV6-1
CASSPLTGGGAEAFF
>TRBJ1-4|TRBV25-1
CASNDRIGEKLFF
>TRBJ1-2|TRBV7-9
CASSLGDRGAEGGYTF
>TRBJ1-2|TRBV7-9
CASSTGQIYGYTF
>TRBJ2-1|TRBV5-1
CASSRLAGTYNEQFF
>TRBJ2-2|TRBV19
CASSPRTSGMWELFF
>TRBJ1-1|TRBV12-5
CASALLAGRFLTEAFF
>TRBJ2-3|TRBV5-4
CASSLRIAGGTDTQYF
>TRBJ2-3|TRBV10-3
CAISGNSGRESLTDTQYF
>TRBJ2-1|TRBV9
CASSVDTAGVVNEQFF
>TRBJ1-2|TRBV19
CASSRRGPNYGYTF
>TRBJ1-6|TRBV30
CAWRAWEYSPLHF
>TRBJ2-3|TRBV6-1
CASSANRGTDTQYF
>TRBJ2-1|TRBV29-1
CSVARNEQFF
>TRBJ1-4|TRBV10-1
CASSESGATNEKLFF
>.|TRBV27
CASRTSGAYEQYF
>TRBJ1-3|TRBV7-9
CASSSETGKAGNTIYF
>TRBJ1-1|TRBV5-6
CASSHRQGMNTEAFF
>TRBJ2-3|TRBV7-9
CASSLPAGGGTDTQYF
>TRBJ1-2|TRBV6-5
CATQGTGGNYGYTF
>TRBJ1-3|TRBV5-1
CASSLDRAPGNTIYF
>TRBJ2-7|TRBV2
CASTKGQGWYEQYF
>TRBJ2-7|TRBV5-1
CASSEGDASSYEQYF
>TRBJ2-3|TRBV5-1
CASSSTSGRATDTQYF
>TRBJ1-5|TRBV2
CASSDQGVDQPQHF
>TRBJ2-7|TRBV5-4
CASSLGQVGPYEQYF
>TRBJ2-2|TRBV10-3
CAISERGATGELFF
>TRBJ2-2|TRBV30
CACGTANTGELFF
>TRBJ2-2|TRBV5-1
CASSLRRLAGAINTGELFF
>TRBJ2-1|TRBV6-4
CASSDGTSGYNEQFF
>TRBJ1-4|TRBV30
CAWRQQGGNEKLFF
>TRBJ2-3|TRBV10-1
CASSEGTHTDTQYF
>TRBJ1-5|TRBV2
CASSEERDRDSNQPQHF
>TRBJ2-5|TRBV10-1
CASSEGTSGGSKETQYF